This T cell receptor (beta chain) was captured by sequencing in a study of T cells after yellow fever vaccination (dated by TCRdb to the late 2010s). Context from the whole study: The SMART-Seq v4 Ultra Low Input RNA kit was used to prepare libraries from fractions with low cell numbers. To track T-cell clones before and after primary and booster YFV17D yellow fever vaccination, bulk TCR alpha and beta repertoires were sequenced longitudinally. The cohort comprised two healthy male donors, one aged 18 to 30 and one aged 30 to 39 years. Blood was drawn at multiple timepoints before and after primary and secondary immunization, with bulk PBMC replicates and cell subsets isolated.

Sequenced using an Illumina NovaSeq 6000. Synthesis of TCR cDNA relied on 5'RACE template switching, a step that introduced a universal primer site along with unique molecular identifiers. cDNA synthesis was primed from both the TCR alpha and TCR beta constant segments. Library amplification used two PCR steps, and the second PCR step added sample barcodes and sequencing adapters. Sequencing of libraries was done on Illumina HiSeq 2500 (2x100 bp) or NovaSeq (2x150 bp). Per the authors' processing: MIGEC was used to demultiplex reads and collapse the reads into UMI consensus sequences, and MiXCR was used for V(D)J alignment. Vaccine-responding clonotypes were identified with edgeR using replicate PBMC samples, with FDR below 0.01 and a log2 fold change above 5 up to day 15 being required. Each bulk clonotype was labeled CD4 or CD8 based on which sequenced repertoire, CD4 or CD8, contained the clonotype at higher abundance. TCRdb reanalyzed the raw reads on its own, using fastp at Q25 for trimming and MiXCR for clone calling, and kept in-frame beta chains. Rows are unified per CDR3 protein, each entry keeping the most common DNA and genes. None of the V and J calls come from the authors' own analysis; TCRdb made them. The table for this sample lists about 430,000 distinct CDR3 sequences; under 20% of them were counted only once. The ten largest clones represent over 15% of the sample.

General findings and caveats noted by the study authors: A small share of clonotypes occurred in both CD4 and CD8 compartments, likely arising from convergent recombination. Computational filtering was needed because FACS-sorted repertoires could contain abundant contaminating clonotypes from the bulk population. Because the study included only two donors, the extent to which the findings can be generalized is limited. After the booster, most clones that had expanded after primary vaccination were detected again (about 97% of CD4 and under 90% of CD8), suggesting broad maintenance of memory. The secondary T-cell response was found to be weaker but faster than the primary response, with a peak reached on day 5 rather than on day 15.

V is clipped by 0 bases and J by 4 bases, and the sequence between their germline boundaries is 13 bases long. From cysteine to phenylalanine, the CDR3 is 16 amino acids long. Here the CDR3 DNA is all that survives: 48 bases in frame from base 1. This sample's treatment or condition label indicates: live attenuated yellow fever vaccine strain. At each blood-draw timepoint, two biological replicates of bulk PBMCs were collected. A standard Ficoll-Paque protocol was used to isolate PBMCs from peripheral blood. TriZol was used to extract RNA from bulk PBMCs, from CD4 and CD8 fractions, and from dextramer-positive and dextramer-negative fractions. On this clonotype: Its cognate antigen has yet to be identified. No base-level quality is on record; no much larger clone is a single base apart.

Sequenced here: PBMCs, sampled before the yellow fever booster vaccination. This chain is built from TRBV12-3 or TRBV12-4 and TRBJ2-1; TRBD1 is possibly the D segment (6 matching bases). The TCR comes from a man younger than 35 who received the YFV17D yellow fever vaccine. The CDR3 reads as follows: CASSLASGALYNEQFF. The sequence in DNA is TGTGCCAGCAGTTTAGCGTCAGGGGCCTTATACAATGAGCAGTTCTTC.